One and the same sample provided the 18 T cell receptor beta chains below, sequenced in a study of CD8 T cells in Susac syndrome (dated by TCRdb to about 2019). Libraries came from the immunoSEQ multiplex PCR assay. RNA was extracted using the RNeasy kit, and roughly 0.5 to 1 microgram was reverse transcribed with random hexamers. Through fastp at Q25 and MiXCR, TCRdb rebuilt clones from the public reads, retaining in-frame beta chains. Under each unique CDR3 protein, matching rows form one entry showing the most common genes and DNA. The sample data list tens of thousands of distinct CDR3 sequences, and 96% of these were observed just once. The top ten constitute more than 0.09% of the sample. The sample was CD4+ T cells from PBMCs. The receptors derive from a human donor with multiple sclerosis.

The genes are TRBV7-9 and TRBJ1-1; no clear D. The germline V and J ends were trimmed by 1 base and 8 bases, with 20 bases remaining between them. The CDR3 runs 16 residues. Germline CDR1 and CDR2: SEHNR and FQNEAQ (reference sequence). This CDR3 reads CASSLEAPLSAAEAFF. The CDR3 DNA reads TGTGCCAGCAGCTTAGAGGCCCCGCTGTCGGCGGCCGAAGCTTTCTTT.

The chain recombines TRBV7-2 with TRBJ1-1, with TRBD1 identical over 8 bases. Germline lookup yields CDR1 SGHTA and CDR2 FQGNSA. The CDR3 has 17 residues. Trimming took 5 bases from V and 1 from J; bases not matched to a gene: 12. The CDR3 region is CASSRPRTGTGNTEAFF. The CDR3 nucleotides are TGTGCCAGCAGCAGACCCCGAACCGGGACAGGGAACACTGAAGCTTTCTTT.

The chain is built from TRBV5-6 and TRBJ2-5; 13 bases line up with TRBD2. The CDR3 sequence is 15 residues long. The trim removed 0 bases at V and 5 bases at J, leaving 1 base unmatched. Germline CDR1 is SGHDT and CDR2 is YYEEEE. The CDR3 is CASSLATSGGETQYF. CDR3 bases: TGTGCCAGCAGCTTGGCGACTAGCGGGGGGGAGACCCAGTACTTC.

The V call is TRBV14, the J call TRBJ2-7; the D is unclear. In germline, CDR1 is SGHDN, CDR2 FVKESK. This CDR3 has 15 residues. V was cut by 4 bases and J by 0 bases, with 13 bases left in between. CDR3 DNA sequence: TGTGCCAGCAGCCCAGAGGCGGCTTTCTCCTACGAGCAGTACTTC. This gives the protein CASSPEAAFSYEQYF.

J is TRBJ2-6 and V is TRBV20-1; D is unclear. The CDR3 extends over 13 amino acids. Trimming removed 1 base at V and 4 bases at J, with 5 bases between. Germline V lookup: CDR1 DFQATT, CDR2 SNEGSKA (reference sequence). The CDR3 DNA reads as TGCAGTGCTAGAGTTCAGGGGGCCAACGTCCTGACTTTC. As protein: CSARVQGANVLTF.

This chain connects TRBV24-1 to TRBJ1-3; unclear D gene. The ends were cut back, 3 bases at V and 4 bases at J, with 18 bases in the middle. Germline loops: CDR1 KGHDR, CDR2 SFDVKD. The CDR3 covers 17 residues. The CDR3: CATSDGSWADKGNTIYF. Written as DNA, the CDR3 is TGTGCCACCAGTGATGGTTCGTGGGCAGATAAAGGAAACACCATATATTTT.

A single count supports this clonotype. The chain carries TRBV20-1 and TRBJ1-1, with D maybe TRBD1 (5 bases). The germline gives CDR1 DFQATT, CDR2 SNEGSKA (reference sequence). There are 16 residues in the CDR3. V shed 0 bases and J shed 1 base, with 15 bases lying between them. CDR3 coding DNA: TGCAGTGCTAGAGATAGAAACAGGCCAGGGAACACTGAAGCTTTCTTT. This codes for CSARDRNRPGNTEAFF.

The V and J genes are TRBV5-1 and TRBJ2-5, with TRBD1 matching 7 bases. The trim removed 2 bases at V and 1 base at J, leaving 8 bases unmatched. CDR3 size: 16 residues. In germline, CDR1 is SGHRS, CDR2 YFSETQ. The CDR3, as DNA: TGCGCCAGCAGCTTAACGAGGGGGCTACCCCAAGAGACCCAGTACTTC. It yields the protein CASSLTRGLPQETQYF.

This rearrangement joins TRBV5-1 to TRBJ2-7; the D gene could be TRBD1 or TRBD2 (6 bases each). The germline CDR1 and CDR2 sequences are SGHRS and YFSETQ. Trimming took off 3 bases at V and 3 bases at J, with 10 bases between the two ends. CDR3 length equals 13 residues. The CDR3 sequence: CASSSRGGYEQYF. The CDR3 coding sequence is TGCGCCAGCAGCTCCAGGGGAGGCTACGAGCAGTACTTC.

This chain links TRBV2 with TRBJ2-1; TRBD2 aligns across 13 bases. The CDR3 is 14 residues long. V shed 5 bases, J shed 7 bases, and the junction held 2 bases outside the gene matches. Germline V lookup: CDR1 SNHLY, CDR2 FYNNEI. The chain's CDR3 is CASSRGLAGNEQFF. The DNA of the CDR3 is TGTGCCAGCAGTCGGGGACTAGCGGGGAATGAGCAGTTCTTC.

The chain links TRBV13 to TRBJ2-1; D remains ambiguous. V was pared by 0 bases and J by 6 bases, with 12 bases between. Looked up from germline, CDR1 is PRHDT and CDR2 is FYEKMQ (reference sequence). This CDR3 region has 15 residues. The CDR3 region is CASSLGWVSANEQFF. Written as DNA, the CDR3 is TGTGCCAGCAGCTTAGGGTGGGTATCAGCCAATGAGCAGTTCTTC. Looking up the rest from reference TRBV13 and TRBJ2-1 gives the full variable domain: AAGVIQSPRHLIKEKRETATLKCYPIPRHDTVYWYQQGPGQDPQFLISFYEKMQSDKGSIPDRFSAQQFSDYHSELNMSSLELGDSALYFCASSLGWVSANEQFFGPGTRLTVL.

This chain connects TRBV12-3 or TRBV12-4 to TRBJ2-3; D is possibly TRBD1 or TRBD2 (5 bases each). V was pared by 1 base and J by 2 bases, with 7 bases between. This CDR3 has 14 residues. CDR3 in DNA: TGTGCCAGCAGTTTAGGGGGGTCCACAGATACGCAGTATTTT. Translated: CASSLGGSTDTQYF.

The chain is built from TRBV20-1 and TRBJ2-7; TRBD1 matches at 8 bases. The CDR3 runs 14 residues. The germline V gene encodes CDR1 DFQATT and CDR2 SNEGSKA (reference sequence). The trim removed 3 bases at V and 3 bases at J, leaving 7 bases unmatched. The CDR3 sequence: CSARDRTGYYEQYF. DNA of the CDR3: TGCAGTGCTAGGGACCGGACAGGGTACTACGAGCAGTACTTC.

In its sample, this clonotype was seen once. The CDR3 DNA follows: TGTGCCAGCAGCCTCATCGGGAGGATTGAGACCCAGTACTTC. This gives the protein CASSLIGRIETQYF. The rearrangement uses TRBV3-1 and TRBJ2-5; 7 bases line up with TRBD2. The junction had 7 bases not matched to a gene; V was cut back by 4 bases and J by 5 bases. Germline assignment: CDR1 LGHDT and CDR2 YNNKEL (reference sequence). The CDR3 is 14 amino acids.

This sequence joins TRBV7-9 and TRBJ2-3, with D unclear. The CDR3 is 15 residues long. V lost 5 bases to trimming and J lost 0 bases, with 12 bases between them. Germline V gene sequence: CDR1 SEHNR, CDR2 FQNEAQ (reference sequence). The CDR3 here is CASSKHAESTDTQYF. DNA for the CDR3: TGTGCCAGCAGCAAACACGCGGAGAGCACAGATACGCAGTATTTT. Full variable domain (outside the CDR3, taken from reference TRBV7-9 and TRBJ2-3): DTGVSQNPRHKITKRGQNVTFRCDPISEHNRLYWYRQTLGQGPEFLTYFQNEAQLEKSRLLSDRFSAERPKGSFSTLEIQRTEQGDSAMYLCASSKHAESTDTQYFGPGTRLTVL.

The genes are TRBV11-1 and TRBJ1-6; a possible D gene is TRBD1 (6 bases). CDR3 size: 14 residues. In germline, CDR1 is SGHAT, CDR2 FQDESV (reference sequence). The V end was cut by 3 bases, the J end by 7 bases, with 10 bases between. The CDR3 DNA sequence: TGTGCCAGCAGCTTCAACAGGGTGAATTCACCCCTCCACTTT. This codes for CASSFNRVNSPLHF.

This rearrangement joins TRBV30 to TRBJ2-7; D may be TRBD1 (6 bases). Germline lookup yields CDR1 GTSNPN and CDR2 SVGIG (reference sequence). The V end was cut by 0 bases, the J end by 5 bases, with 11 bases between. The CDR3 runs to 13 residues. CDR3 residues: CAWSVRTGNEQYF. CDR3 sequence (DNA): TGTGCCTGGAGTGTACGAACAGGGAACGAGCAGTACTTC.

The J gene is TRBJ1-1, the V gene TRBV9; D is perhaps TRBD1 (6 bases). The V end lost 5 bases, the J end lost 7 bases, and 15 bases lay between the germline ends. The CDR3 extends over 13 amino acids. CDR1 and CDR2 (germline): SGDLS, YYNGEE. CDR3 nucleotides: TGTGCCAGCAGTGCGGACAGTGAGAATGAAGCTTTCTTT. Its translation is CASSADSENEAFF.